These 10 T cell receptor beta chains originate from one sample sequenced in a study of metastatic and nonmetastatic thyroid tumors. Prior to thyroid surgery, none of the patients had received any treatment. TCRdb reprocessed the PCR reads using MiXCR. The data hold tens of thousands of clones, with roughly 4% observed a single time. The source material was blood. The receptor set was obtained from a female donor with papillary thyroid cancer or a benign thyroid nodule (not recorded which). Some clones in this sample may be carry-over from other donors' samples.

This clone was seen many times. The chain recombines TRBV12-3 or TRBV12-4 with TRBJ2-7; tentatively, D is TRBD1 (6 bases). The CDR3 loop spans 15 amino acids. Trimming shortened V by 0 bases and J by 3 bases, and 12 bases separated the two germline ends. The CDR3 region has the DNA TGTGCCAGCAGTTTAGCACAGGGCAACCTCTACGAGCAGTACTTC. Translating it yields CASSLAQGNLYEQYF.

This clone was picked up a small number of times. The chain uses TRBV6-1 and TRBJ1-1, with 8 bases lining up with TRBD1. The CDR3 has 14 residues. Per germline, CDR1 MNHNS and CDR2 SASEGT. V trimming: 5 bases; J trimming: 5 bases; junction bases outside the gene matches: 7. Here the CDR3 reads CASSLGQGRTEAFF. The CDR3 DNA reads TGTGCCAGCAGTCTCGGACAGGGAAGGACTGAAGCTTTCTTT.

This clone was seen ten or more times. J is TRBJ2-3 and V is TRBV7-3; TRBD1 might be the D (6 bases). The CDR3 is made up of 15 amino acids. Germline V lookup: CDR1 SGHTA, CDR2 FQGTGA. V lost 3 bases to trimming and J lost 4 bases, with 14 bases between them. For the CDR3, the DNA is TGTGCCAGCAGCTTGGGGGCAGGGGTCCCAGATACGCAGTATTTT. It is translated as CASSLGAGVPDTQYF.

This clone was seen ten or more times. The chain joins TRBV5-6 to TRBJ2-1; the D is unclear. CDR1 and CDR2 from the germline V gene are SGHDT and YYEEEE. The CDR3 spans 12 residues. V gave up 1 base and J gave up 3 bases, with 2 bases separating them. The CDR3 protein is CASSLYYNEQFF. CDR3 DNA sequence: TGTGCCAGCAGCTTGTACTACAATGAGCAGTTCTTC.

This clone was counted many times. The genes are TRBV3-1 and TRBJ2-5, with 8 nucleotides matching TRBD2. The germline V gene encodes CDR1 LGHDT and CDR2 YNNKEL (reference sequence). The trim removed 8 bases at V and 4 bases at J, leaving 9 bases unmatched. This CDR3 region has 14 residues. The CDR3 DNA follows: TGTGCCAGCTCTTTGGGGACTAGAGGAGAGACCCAGTACTTC. This gives the protein CASSLGTRGETQYF.

V and J are TRBV6-1 and TRBJ1-2; maybe TRBD1 (5 bases). V lost 1 base to trimming and J lost 10 bases, with 16 bases between them. CDR1 is MNHNS and CDR2 is SASEGT in the germline V gene. The length of the CDR3 is 14 residues. CDR3 DNA: TGTGCCAGCAGTGAAGTCGTAGGGGCTTATTTCTACACCTTC. Amino acid sequence: CASSEVVGAYFYTF.

In its sample, this clone was seen a few times. The V and J genes are TRBV6-1 and TRBJ2-7; perhaps TRBD1 as D (5 bases). Trimming cost V 0 bases and J 3 bases, with 9 bases left between them. The CDR3 extends over 14 amino acids. CDR1 is MNHNS, CDR2 SASEGT, per germline. The CDR3 loop reads CASSEAAGFYEQYF. CDR3 DNA: TGTGCCAGCAGTGAAGCGGCAGGGTTCTACGAGCAGTACTTC.

CDR3 nucleotides: TGTGCCAGCAGTGAGGGGGGGGCTAGCACAGATACGCAGTATTTT. This codes for CASSEGGASTDTQYF. The chain uses TRBV6-4 and TRBJ2-3, with D possibly being TRBD2 (7 bases). Germline CDR1 reads MRHNA; CDR2 reads SNTAGT. The CDR3 runs to 15 residues. V was pared by 3 bases and J by 0 bases, with 10 bases between.

This clone was seen ten or more times. The J gene is TRBJ2-7, the V gene TRBV20-1, with D maybe TRBD2 (7 bases). CDR1 and CDR2 (germline): DFQATT, SNEGSKA (reference sequence). CDR3 length: 15 amino acids. Trimming took 0 bases from V and 0 from J, leaving 12 bases between them. In DNA, the CDR3 is TGCAGTGCTAGAGACAACGGGGGGCACTCCTACGAGCAGTACTTC. Translating it yields CSARDNGGHSYEQYF.

The table lists this clone with a few counts. A much larger clone sits a single nucleotide away, making a read error possible. V gene TRBV4-2 combines with J gene TRBJ1-5, with D uncertain. Germline loops: CDR1 LGHNA, CDR2 YNFKEQ. This CDR3 is 14 amino acids long. This CDR3 is CASSQDQSNQSQHF. The DNA of the CDR3 is TGTGCCAGCAGCCAAGATCAAAGCAATCAGTCCCAGCATTTT.